Listed below are T cell receptor beta chains from one sample, sequenced in a study of T-cell memory formation after mild COVID-19. From the 5' RACE reads, TCRdb called clonotypes with MiXCR, one entry per CDR3 protein. Of around 430,000 distinct CDR3 sequences listed, about a sixth are singletons. Material: PBMCs or a T cell subset sorted from them (not recorded which). These receptors originate from a man aged 18 to 30 who had mild COVID-19 (a few samples of this study predate the infection). Cell type and time point are not known. The CDR3 runs from the conserved cysteine through the conserved F or W. D genes are given only for firm matches. Part of the rows lack a size; the others show once, few, many or a class for expanded clones.

size,D,V,J,DNA,CDR3
NA,NA,TRBV20-1,TRBJ1-5,TGCAGTGCTGTGGCAGGGCGGCAGCCCCAGCATTTT,CSAVAGRQPQHF
NA,NA,TRBV6-2/TRBV6-3,TRBJ1-2,TGTGCCAGCAGACGACCTTTTTTACGGGGCGATGGCTACACCTTC,CASRRPFLRGDGYTF
few,TRBD1,TRBV2,TRBJ2-3,TGTGCCAGCGAGGGGGCCATCGCAGATACGCAGTATTTT,CASEGAIADTQYF
NA,NA,TRBV6-5,TRBJ1-1,TGTGCCAGCAGTTTAGGCCCGATTAGGACTGAAGCTTTCTTT,CASSLGPIRTEAFF
once,TRBD2,TRBV7-2,TRBJ2-1,TGTGCCAGCAGCCCTGGGACTAGCGGGGATAAGCAGTTCTTC,CASSPGTSGDKQFF
few,NA,TRBV6-2/TRBV6-3,TRBJ2-1,TGTGCCAGCACCAAGGACTGGCGCAATGAGCAGTTCTTC,CASTKDWRNEQFF
NA,NA,TRBV6-2/TRBV6-3,TRBJ2-5,TGTGCCAGCAGACCCACAGGAAACCAAGAGACCCAGTACTTC,CASRPTGNQETQYF
few,TRBD2,TRBV3-1,TRBJ2-1,TGTGCCAGCAGCTACAGCGGGGGGGCCGGTAATGAGCAGTTCTTC,CASSYSGGAGNEQFF
NA,NA,TRBV12-3/TRBV12-4,TRBJ1-2,TGTGCCAGCAGTTCGGCGGGGGGAGCTAACTATGGCTACGCCTTC,CASSSAGGANYGYAF
NA,TRBD1,TRBV24-1,TRBJ2-1,TGTGCCACCAGTGATCCGGGACAGCTCAATGAGCAGTTCTTC,CATSDPGQLNEQFF
NA,NA,TRBV20-1,TRBJ1-1,TGCAGTGCTAGAGATGGAAGAAACTCTGAAGCTTTCTTT,CSARDGRNSEAFF
NA,NA,TRBV7-2,TRBJ2-2,TGTGCCAGCAGCTTATTCTTCCCAGGGTACACCGGGGAGCTGTTTTTT,CASSLFFPGYTGELFF
NA,NA,TRBV20-1,TRBJ1-1,TGCAGTGCTAGAGGCCTGAGCACTGAAGCTTTCTTT,CSARGLSTEAFF
NA,TRBD1,TRBV12-3/TRBV12-4,TRBJ1-4,TGTGCCAGCAGCTCGACCGGGACAGGGGTTGAAAAACTGTTTTTT,CASSSTGTGVEKLFF
NA,NA,TRBV18,TRBJ2-3,TGTGCCAGCTCACCCCCAGTTGTGGGGGATACGCAGTATTTT,CASSPPVVGDTQYF
NA,NA,TRBV7-2,TRBJ2-3,TGTGCCAGCAGCTTACCGGGGGTGGCGGACACAGATACGCAGTATTTT,CASSLPGVADTDTQYF
NA,NA,TRBV4-1,TRBJ2-1,TGCGCCAGCAGCCAAGTATCGGCTGAGCAGTTCTTC,CASSQVSAEQFF
NA,NA,TRBV25-1,TRBJ2-6,TGTGCCAGCGAGAGCTCTGGGGCCAACGTCCTGACTTTC,CASESSGANVLTF
NA,NA,TRBV5-1,TRBJ2-7,TGCGCCAGCAGCTCAACAGCTAGCTCCTACGAGCAGTACTTC,CASSSTASSYEQYF
NA,TRBD1,TRBV29-1,TRBJ2-7,TGCAGCGTTGTGAAGGACAGGGGCGAGCAGTACTTC,CSVVKDRGEQYF
many,TRBD1,TRBV29-1,TRBJ1-2,TGCAGCGCCCGCACCGGGACAGGGGAAATGTATGGCTACACCTTC,CSARTGTGEMYGYTF
NA,TRBD1,TRBV12-3/TRBV12-4,TRBJ2-1,TGTGCCAGCAGTTTGTGGGACAGGGGGCTAGGTGAGCAGTTCTTC,CASSLWDRGLGEQFF
NA,NA,TRBV12-3/TRBV12-4,TRBJ1-1,TGTGCCAGCAGTACCCTGGGGGGTCTGAACACTGAAGCTTTCTTT,CASSTLGGLNTEAFF
NA,NA,TRBV3-1,TRBJ1-2,TGTGCCAGCAGCCTACAGGGAGGGGATGGCTACACCTTC,CASSLQGGDGYTF
NA,NA,TRBV20-1,TRBJ1-1,TGCAGTGCTTTTCGGTTTGAGGGGTCCACTGAAGCTTTCTTT,CSAFRFEGSTEAFF
few,NA,TRBV29-1,TRBJ1-3,TGCAGCGTTGTGGAGAGCTCTGGAAACACCATATATTTT,CSVVESSGNTIYF
NA,TRBD1,TRBV27,TRBJ1-1,TGTGCCAGCACCCGGACAGGGGTTCCCACTGAAGCTTTCTTT,CASTRTGVPTEAFF
NA,NA,TRBV7-2,TRBJ1-2,TGTGCCAGCAGCTACCTGTGGGGCAGGGAAGCGGCCACCTTC,CASSYLWGREAATF
NA,NA,TRBV7-9,TRBJ2-7,TGTGCCAGCAGCTCGATCCTTGACGAGCAGTACTTC,CASSSILDEQYF
NA,NA,TRBV2,TRBJ2-6,TGTGCCAGCACTAGGGCCCCTGGGGCCAACGTCCTGACTTTC,CASTRAPGANVLTF
NA,NA,TRBV4-1,TRBJ1-1,TGCGCCAGCAGCCCAGAGGCGCCAGCGAACACTGAAGCTTTCTTT,CASSPEAPANTEAFF
few,NA,TRBV4-1,TRBJ1-3,TGCGCCAGCAGCCACCAGACAGGTCGCTCTGGAAACACCATATATTTT,CASSHQTGRSGNTIYF
NA,NA,TRBV6-5,TRBJ1-4,TGTGCCAGCAGTTACTCAGGAGGTTATGAAAAACTGTTTTTT,CASSYSGGYEKLFF
few,NA,TRBV11-2,TRBJ1-2,TGTGCCAGCAGCTCATCAGGGGTTCGTGGCTACACCTTC,CASSSSGVRGYTF
few,TRBD1,TRBV7-2,TRBJ2-1,TGTGCCAGCAGCTGGACAGGGGGTGCTGAGCAGTTCTTC,CASSWTGGAEQFF
NA,NA,TRBV20-1,TRBJ1-5,TGCAGTGCTCACGGCGGTGGAAATCAGCCCCAGCATTTT,CSAHGGGNQPQHF